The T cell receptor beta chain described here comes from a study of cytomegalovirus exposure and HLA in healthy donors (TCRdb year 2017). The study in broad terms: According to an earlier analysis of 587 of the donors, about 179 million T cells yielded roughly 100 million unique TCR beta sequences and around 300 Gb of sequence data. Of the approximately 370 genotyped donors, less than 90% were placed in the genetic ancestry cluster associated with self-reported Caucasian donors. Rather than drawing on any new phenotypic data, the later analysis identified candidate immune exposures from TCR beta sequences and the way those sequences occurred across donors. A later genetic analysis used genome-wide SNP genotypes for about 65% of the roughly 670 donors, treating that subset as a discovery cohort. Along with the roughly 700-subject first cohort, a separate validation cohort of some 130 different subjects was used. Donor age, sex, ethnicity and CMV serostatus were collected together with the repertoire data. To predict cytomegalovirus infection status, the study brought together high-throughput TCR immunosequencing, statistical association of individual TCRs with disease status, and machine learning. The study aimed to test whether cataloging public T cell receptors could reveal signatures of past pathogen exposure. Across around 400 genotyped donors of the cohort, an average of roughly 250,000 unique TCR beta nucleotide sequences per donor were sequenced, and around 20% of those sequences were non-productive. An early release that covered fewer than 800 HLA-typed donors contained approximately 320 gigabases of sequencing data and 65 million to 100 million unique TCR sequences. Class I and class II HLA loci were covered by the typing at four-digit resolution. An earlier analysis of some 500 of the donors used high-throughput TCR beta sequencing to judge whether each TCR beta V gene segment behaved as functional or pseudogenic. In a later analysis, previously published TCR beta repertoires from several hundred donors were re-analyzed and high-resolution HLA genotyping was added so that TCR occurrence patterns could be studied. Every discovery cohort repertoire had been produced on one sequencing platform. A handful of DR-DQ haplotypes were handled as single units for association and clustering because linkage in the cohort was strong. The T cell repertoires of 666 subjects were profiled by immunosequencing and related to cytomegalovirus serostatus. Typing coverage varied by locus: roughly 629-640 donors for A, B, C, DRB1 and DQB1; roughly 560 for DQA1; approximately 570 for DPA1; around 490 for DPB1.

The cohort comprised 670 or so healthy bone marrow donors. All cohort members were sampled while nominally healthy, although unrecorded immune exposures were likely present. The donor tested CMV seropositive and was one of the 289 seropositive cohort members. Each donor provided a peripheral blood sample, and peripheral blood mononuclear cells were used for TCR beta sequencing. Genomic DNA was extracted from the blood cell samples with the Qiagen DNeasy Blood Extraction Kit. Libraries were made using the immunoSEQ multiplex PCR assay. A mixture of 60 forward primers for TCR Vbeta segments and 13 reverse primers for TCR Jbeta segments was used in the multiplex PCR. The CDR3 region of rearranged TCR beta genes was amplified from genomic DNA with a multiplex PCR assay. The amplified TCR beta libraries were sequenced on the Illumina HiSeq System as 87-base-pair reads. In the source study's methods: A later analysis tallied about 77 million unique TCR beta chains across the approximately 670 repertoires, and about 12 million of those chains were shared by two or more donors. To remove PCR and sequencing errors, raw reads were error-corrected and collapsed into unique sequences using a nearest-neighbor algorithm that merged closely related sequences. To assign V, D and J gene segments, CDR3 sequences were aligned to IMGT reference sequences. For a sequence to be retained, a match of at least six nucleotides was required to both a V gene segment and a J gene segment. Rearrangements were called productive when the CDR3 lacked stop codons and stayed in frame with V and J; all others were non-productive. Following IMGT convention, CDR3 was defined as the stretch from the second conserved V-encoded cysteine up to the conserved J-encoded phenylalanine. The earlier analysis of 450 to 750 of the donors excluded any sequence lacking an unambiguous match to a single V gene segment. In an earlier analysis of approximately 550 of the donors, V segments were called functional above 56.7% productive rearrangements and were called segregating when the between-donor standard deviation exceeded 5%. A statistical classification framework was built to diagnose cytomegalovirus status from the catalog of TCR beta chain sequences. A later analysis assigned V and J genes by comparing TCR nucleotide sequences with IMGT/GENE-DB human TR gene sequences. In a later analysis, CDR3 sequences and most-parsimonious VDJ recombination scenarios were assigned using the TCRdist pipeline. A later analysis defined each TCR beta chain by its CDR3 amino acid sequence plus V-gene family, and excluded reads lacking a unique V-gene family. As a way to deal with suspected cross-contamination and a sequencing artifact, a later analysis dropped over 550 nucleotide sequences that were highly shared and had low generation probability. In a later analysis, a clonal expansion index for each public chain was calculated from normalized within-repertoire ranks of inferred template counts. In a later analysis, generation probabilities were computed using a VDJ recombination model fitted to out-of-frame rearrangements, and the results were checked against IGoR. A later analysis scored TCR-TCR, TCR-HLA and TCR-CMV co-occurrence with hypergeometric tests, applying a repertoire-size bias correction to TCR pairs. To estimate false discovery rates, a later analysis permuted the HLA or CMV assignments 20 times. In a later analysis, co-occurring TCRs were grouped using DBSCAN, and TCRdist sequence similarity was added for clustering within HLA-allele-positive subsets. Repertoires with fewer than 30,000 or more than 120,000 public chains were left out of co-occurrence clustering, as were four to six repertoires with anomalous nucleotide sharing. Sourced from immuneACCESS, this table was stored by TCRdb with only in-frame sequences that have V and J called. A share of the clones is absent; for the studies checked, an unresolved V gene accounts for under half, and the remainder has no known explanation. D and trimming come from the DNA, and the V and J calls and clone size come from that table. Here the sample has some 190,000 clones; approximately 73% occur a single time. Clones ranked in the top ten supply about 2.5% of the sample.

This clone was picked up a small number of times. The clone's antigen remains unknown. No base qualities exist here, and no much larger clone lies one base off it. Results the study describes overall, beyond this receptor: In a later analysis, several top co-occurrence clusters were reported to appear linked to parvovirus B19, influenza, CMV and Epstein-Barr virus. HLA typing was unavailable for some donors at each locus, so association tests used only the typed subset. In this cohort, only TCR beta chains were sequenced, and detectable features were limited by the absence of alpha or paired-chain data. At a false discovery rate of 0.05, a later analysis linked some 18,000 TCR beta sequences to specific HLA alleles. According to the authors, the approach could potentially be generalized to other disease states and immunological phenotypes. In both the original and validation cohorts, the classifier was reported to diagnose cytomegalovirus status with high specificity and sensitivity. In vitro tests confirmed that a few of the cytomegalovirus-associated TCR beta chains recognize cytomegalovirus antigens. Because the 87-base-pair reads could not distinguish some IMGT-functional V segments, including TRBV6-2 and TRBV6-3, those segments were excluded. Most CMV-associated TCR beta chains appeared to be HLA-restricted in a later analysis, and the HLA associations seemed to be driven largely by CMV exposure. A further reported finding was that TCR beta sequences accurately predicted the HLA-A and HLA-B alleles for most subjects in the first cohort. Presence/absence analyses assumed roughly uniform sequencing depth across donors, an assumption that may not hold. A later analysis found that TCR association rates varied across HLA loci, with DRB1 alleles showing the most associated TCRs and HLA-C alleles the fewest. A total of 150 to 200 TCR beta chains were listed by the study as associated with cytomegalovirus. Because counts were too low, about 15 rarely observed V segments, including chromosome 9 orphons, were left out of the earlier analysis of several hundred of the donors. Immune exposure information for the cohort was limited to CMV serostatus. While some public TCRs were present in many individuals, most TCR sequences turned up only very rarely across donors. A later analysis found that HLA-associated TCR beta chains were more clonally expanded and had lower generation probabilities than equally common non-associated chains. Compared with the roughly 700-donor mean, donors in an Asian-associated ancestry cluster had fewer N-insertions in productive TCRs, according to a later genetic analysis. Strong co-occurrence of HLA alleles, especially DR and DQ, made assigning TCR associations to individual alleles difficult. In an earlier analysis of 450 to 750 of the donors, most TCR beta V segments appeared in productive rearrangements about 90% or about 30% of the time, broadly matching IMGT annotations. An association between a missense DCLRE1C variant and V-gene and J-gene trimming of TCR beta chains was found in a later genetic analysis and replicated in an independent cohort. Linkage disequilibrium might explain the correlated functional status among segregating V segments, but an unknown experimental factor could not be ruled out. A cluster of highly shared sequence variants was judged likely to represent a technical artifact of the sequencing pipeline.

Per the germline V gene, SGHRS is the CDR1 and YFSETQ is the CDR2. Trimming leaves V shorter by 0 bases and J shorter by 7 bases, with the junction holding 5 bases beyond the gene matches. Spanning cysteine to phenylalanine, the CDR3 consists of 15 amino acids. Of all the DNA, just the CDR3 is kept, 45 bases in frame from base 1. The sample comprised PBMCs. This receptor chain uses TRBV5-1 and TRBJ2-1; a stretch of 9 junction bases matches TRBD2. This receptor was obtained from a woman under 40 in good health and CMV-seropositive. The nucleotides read TGCGCCAGCAGCTTGGTGCTAGCGGGGTCAAATGAGCAGTTCTTC. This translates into CASSLVLAGSNEQFF.